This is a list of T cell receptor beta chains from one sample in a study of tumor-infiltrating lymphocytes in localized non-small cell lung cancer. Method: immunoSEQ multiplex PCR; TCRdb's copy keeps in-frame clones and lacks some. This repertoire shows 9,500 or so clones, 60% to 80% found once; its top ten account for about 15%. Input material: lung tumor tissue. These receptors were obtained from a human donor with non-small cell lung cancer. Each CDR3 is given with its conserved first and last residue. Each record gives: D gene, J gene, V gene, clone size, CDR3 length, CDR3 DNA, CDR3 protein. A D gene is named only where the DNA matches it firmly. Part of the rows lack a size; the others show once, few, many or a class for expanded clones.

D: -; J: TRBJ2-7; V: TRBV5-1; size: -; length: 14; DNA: TGCGCCAGCAGCTTGGAACAGGGCGGCTACGAGCAGTACTTC; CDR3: CASSLEQGGYEQYF
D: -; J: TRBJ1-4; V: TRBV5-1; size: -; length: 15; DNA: TGCGCCAGCAGCTTGTCGGGGTACGCTAATGAAAAACTGTTTTTT; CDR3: CASSLSGYANEKLFF
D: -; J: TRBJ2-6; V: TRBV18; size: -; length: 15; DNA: TGTGCCAGCTCACCACGCCCGACGGGGGCCAACGTCCTGACTTTC; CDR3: CASSPRPTGANVLTF
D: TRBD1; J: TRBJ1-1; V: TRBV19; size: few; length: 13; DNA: TGTGCCAGTCGCAGACAGGGGCGGACTGAAGCTTTCTTT; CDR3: CASRRQGRTEAFF
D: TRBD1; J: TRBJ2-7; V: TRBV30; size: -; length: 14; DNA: TGTGCCTGGAGTACAGGACAGGGGTTGAGCGAGCAGTACTTC; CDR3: CAWSTGQGLSEQYF
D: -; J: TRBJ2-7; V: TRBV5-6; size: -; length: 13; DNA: TGTGCCAGCAGCTTGACAAATCTCAACGAGCAGTACTTC; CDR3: CASSLTNLNEQYF
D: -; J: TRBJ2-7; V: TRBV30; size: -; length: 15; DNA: TGTGCCTGGAGTGCACAGGGTCGCGGTTTCTACGAGCAGTACTTC; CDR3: CAWSAQGRGFYEQYF
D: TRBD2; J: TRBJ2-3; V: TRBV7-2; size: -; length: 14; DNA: TGTGCCAGCAGCCTTACTAGCGACTCAGATACGCAGTATTTT; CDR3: CASSLTSDSDTQYF
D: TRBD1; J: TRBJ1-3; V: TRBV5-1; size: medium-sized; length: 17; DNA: TGCGCCAGCAGCTGGAGGGACAGGGGGCCGACTGGAAACACCATATATTTT; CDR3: CASSWRDRGPTGNTIYF
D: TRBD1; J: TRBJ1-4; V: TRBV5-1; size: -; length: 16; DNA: TGCGCCAGCAGCTTGGGGACAGGGGGCGGCAGTGAAAAACTGTTTTTT; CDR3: CASSLGTGGGSEKLFF
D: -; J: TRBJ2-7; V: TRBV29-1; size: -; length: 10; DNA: TGCAGCGTGGGGTCCTACGAGCAGTACTTC; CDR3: CSVGSYEQYF
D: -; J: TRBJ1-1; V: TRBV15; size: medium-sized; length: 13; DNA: TGTGCCACCAGCAGAGATGGGGCAACTGAAGCTTTCTTT; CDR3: CATSRDGATEAFF
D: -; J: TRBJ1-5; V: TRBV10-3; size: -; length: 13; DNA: TGTGCCATCAGTGAGTCAACGGGGCAGCCCCAGCATTTT; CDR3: CAISESTGQPQHF
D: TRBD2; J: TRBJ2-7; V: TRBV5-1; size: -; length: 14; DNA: TGCGCCAGCTATAGCGGGGGGAGCTCCTACGAGCAGTACTTC; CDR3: CASYSGGSSYEQYF
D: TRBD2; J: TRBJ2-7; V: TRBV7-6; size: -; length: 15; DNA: TGTGCCAGCAGCGAGGGGACTAGCCGAGACTACGAGCAGTACTTC; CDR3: CASSEGTSRDYEQYF
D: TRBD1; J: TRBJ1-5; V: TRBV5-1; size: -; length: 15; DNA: TGCGCCAGCAGCGCCGGGACAGGGAAGGAACAGCCCCAGCATTTT; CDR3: CASSAGTGKEQPQHF
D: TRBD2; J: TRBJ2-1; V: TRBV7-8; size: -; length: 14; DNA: TGTGCCAGCAGCTCGCCGGGACTAGCAGCTGAGCAGTTCTTC; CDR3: CASSSPGLAAEQFF
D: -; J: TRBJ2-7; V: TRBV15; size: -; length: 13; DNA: TGTGCCACCAGCAGAGATCAAGGCTATGAGCAGTACTTC; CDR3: CATSRDQGYEQYF
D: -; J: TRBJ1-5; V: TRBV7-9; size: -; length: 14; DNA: TGTGCCAGCAGCTTAGGTCAAGGCAATCAGCCCCAGCATTTT; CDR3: CASSLGQGNQPQHF
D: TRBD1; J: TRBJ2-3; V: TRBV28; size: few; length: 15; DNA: TGTGCCAGCAGTTTCTCAGGGGACAGAACAGATACGCAGTATTTT; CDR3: CASSFSGDRTDTQYF
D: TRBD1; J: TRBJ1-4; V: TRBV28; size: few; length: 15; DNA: TGTGCCAGCAGCTATGGGACAGGGGGCAGGGAAAAACTGTTTTTT; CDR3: CASSYGTGGREKLFF
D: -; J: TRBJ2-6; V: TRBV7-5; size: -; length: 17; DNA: TGTGTCAGAAGCTTATCTCGTGCGGGGAAAGGGGCCAACGTCCTGACTTTC; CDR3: CVRSLSRAGKGANVLTF
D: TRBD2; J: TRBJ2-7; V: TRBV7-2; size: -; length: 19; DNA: TGTGCCAGCAGCTTAGCGGTTCTAAGTCGACTAGCGGGAGGGTACGAGCAGTACTTC; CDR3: CASSLAVLSRLAGGYEQYF
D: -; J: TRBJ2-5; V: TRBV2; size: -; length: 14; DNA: TGTGCCAGCAGCCTAAACAGGGATCAAGAGACCCAGTACTTC; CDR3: CASSLNRDQETQYF
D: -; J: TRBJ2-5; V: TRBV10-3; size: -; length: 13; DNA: TGTGCCATCAGTGTCAACAGCCAAGAGACCCAGTACTTC; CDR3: CAISVNSQETQYF
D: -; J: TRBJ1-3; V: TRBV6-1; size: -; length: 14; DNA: TGTGCCAGCAGTCCCGCCGGAGGGGGAAACACCATATATTTT; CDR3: CASSPAGGGNTIYF
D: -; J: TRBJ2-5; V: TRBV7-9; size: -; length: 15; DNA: TGTGCCAGCAGCTTAGATGGTAGAGGGGAAGAGACCCAGTACTTC; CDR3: CASSLDGRGEETQYF
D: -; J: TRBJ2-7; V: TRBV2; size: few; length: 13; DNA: TGTGCCAGTGACCCAGGGGTGGACTACGAGCAGTACTTC; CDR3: CASDPGVDYEQYF
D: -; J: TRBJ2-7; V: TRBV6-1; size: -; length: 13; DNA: TGTGCCAGCAGTGGCAGGGACGGCTACGAGCAGTACTTC; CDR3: CASSGRDGYEQYF
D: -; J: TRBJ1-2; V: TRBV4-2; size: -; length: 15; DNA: TGTGCCAGCAGCCCACTGGGGGACTCTAACTATGGCTACACCTTC; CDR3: CASSPLGDSNYGYTF
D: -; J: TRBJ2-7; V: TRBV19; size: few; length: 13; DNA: TGTGCCAGTAGTTTATTGATGAGATCCGAGCAGTACTTC; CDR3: CASSLLMRSEQYF
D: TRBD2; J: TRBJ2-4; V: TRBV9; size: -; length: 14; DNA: TGTGCCAGCAGCGTAGCAGCGGGGGGTCGCATTCAGTACTTC; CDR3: CASSVAAGGRIQYF
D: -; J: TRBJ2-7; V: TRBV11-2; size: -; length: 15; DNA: TGTGCCAGCAGCTTAGAATCGGGAGTCGGGTACGAGCAGTACTTC; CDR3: CASSLESGVGYEQYF
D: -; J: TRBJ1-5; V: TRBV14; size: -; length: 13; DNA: TGTGCCAGCAGCCAAGACCTAGGACAGCCCCAGCATTTT; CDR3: CASSQDLGQPQHF
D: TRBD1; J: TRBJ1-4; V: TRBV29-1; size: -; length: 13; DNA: TGCAGCGTAGCTACCGGGACAGATGAAAAACTGTTTTTT; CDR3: CSVATGTDEKLFF
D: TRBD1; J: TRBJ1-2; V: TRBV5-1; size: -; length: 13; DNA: TGCGCCAGCAGCCCGGGACAGCTCTATGGCTACACCTTC; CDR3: CASSPGQLYGYTF
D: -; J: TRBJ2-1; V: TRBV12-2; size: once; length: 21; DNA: TGTGCAAGTCGCTCGACGGGGGCTGTACCGGACAGGACTCGTTTTGGTAATGAGCAGTTCTTC; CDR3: CASRSTGAVPDRTRFGNEQFF
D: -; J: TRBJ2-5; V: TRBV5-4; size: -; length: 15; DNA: TGTGCCAGCAGCTCGCAGCAGGGCAGCAGGGAGACCCAGTACTTC; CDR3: CASSSQQGSRETQYF
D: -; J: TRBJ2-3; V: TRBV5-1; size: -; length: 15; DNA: TGCGCCAGCAGCTTTACAGGTTTCCCCACAGATACGCAGTATTTT; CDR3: CASSFTGFPTDTQYF
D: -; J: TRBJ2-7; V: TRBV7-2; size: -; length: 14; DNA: TGTGCCAGCAGCATACTACAGGGAAAGTACGAGCAGTACTTC; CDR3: CASSILQGKYEQYF
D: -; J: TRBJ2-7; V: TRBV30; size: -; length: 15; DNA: TGTGCCTGGGGTCCAACAGCGTCCCCGGGTGACGAGCAGTACTTC; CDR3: CAWGPTASPGDEQYF